This TCR beta chain comes out of a study of monozygotic twins with inflammatory bowel disease (dated by TCRdb to 2018 to 2020). The study in broad terms: A total of about 28 monozygotic twin pairs were included in the full study, comprising nine German pairs (four IBD-concordant, five IBD-discordant) and 19 IBD-discordant Danish pairs. The search for disease-associated traits relied mainly on comparing, within discordant pairs, IBD patients with their genetically identical healthy co-twins. Each individual had, on average, about 151 000 unique TCRalpha sequences and 181 000 unique TCRbeta sequences available for analysis. Overall study outcomes, separate from this receptor: Fewer clonotypes were shared with other individuals by IBD patients than by healthy twins, most markedly in patients showing signs of disease activity. Because patients received different immunosuppressive treatments, the repertoires may have picked up extra background noise and variability between individuals. Repertoire similarity did not differ between concordant and discordant twins, which could be due to limited statistical power. No single strong signal or clonotype linked to IBD turned up in the results, so the idea that one exists was not supported. A decrease in TCRbeta repertoire diversity, as measured by inverse Simpson index, was observed in IBD patients compared with their healthy co-twins. Distinction between different T cell subtypes could not be achieved in the analysis.

The protocol used for the library was 5' RACE. Preparation of each TCR library used about 3,200 ng of total RNA. For each sample, cDNA synthesis with SMARTScribe reverse transcriptase was split into eight separate reactions. Unique molecular identifiers containing a 6-nucleotide sample barcode were introduced through template switching during cDNA synthesis. Amplification of TCRalpha and TCRbeta cDNA involved two nested PCRs of 16 and 9 cycles, and each PCR was followed by bead purification. Before amplification, cDNA was treated with uracil DNA-glycosylase and purified using the QIAquick PCR purification kit. In the second PCR, Illumina TruSeq-compatible adapters and sample-specific barcodes were added. Library quality and concentration were checked on TapeStation and Qubit, and libraries were pooled at approximately 4.7 ng each. Sequencing of pooled libraries was carried out on an Illumina HiSeq2500 single-index Rapid Run using 2 x 100 bp reads and custom sequencing primers. Per the authors' processing: MiGEC version 1.2.6 was used for UMI-based consensus assembly to correct PCR and sequencing errors. V(D)J alignment, clonotype assembly and CDR3 extraction were performed with MiXCR version 2.1.1. To normalise gene usage, clonotype sharing and MAIT/NKT TCR abundance, the analysis used the top 1000, 10 000 and 20 000 clonotypes per sample. After downsampling to 27 000 UMIs, diversity was calculated as the inverse Simpson index using the vegan R package. Paired Mann-Whitney U tests were applied to discordant twin pairs, with Benjamini-Hochberg correction for multiple testing. Through TCRdb reprocessing, the reads give one entry per CDR3 protein sequence; DNA is omitted. None of the V and J calls come from the authors' own analysis; TCRdb made them. The table for this sample records fewer than 400,000 distinct CDR3 sequences. Less than 6.5% of the sample lies in the top ten.

From each donor, an approximately 2.5 ml peripheral blood sample was drawn into PAXgene tubes and stored at -80 degrees C. Without any T cell sorting, total RNA was extracted from whole blood using the PAXgene blood miRNA kit on an automated QIAcube. Peripheral blood from monozygotic twin pairs concordant or discordant for inflammatory bowel disease was subjected to deep TCRalpha and TCRbeta repertoire profiling with unique molecular barcoding. For every twin pair, smoking habits were documented, and each individual was categorised as a current, former or never smoker. About this clonotype itself: Its antigen is currently not known.

What was sequenced was blood. This clonotype originated in a human donor with ulcerative colitis or Crohn's disease, or a healthy co-twin of an affected twin (not recorded which).

The CDR3 is CASSFRHRDSDTQYF. The receptor chain draws on TRBV7-2 and TRBJ2-3; TCRdb outputs TRBD1, but without DNA this stays unchecked. CDR1 and CDR2, per the germline V gene, are SGHTA and FQGNSA. The CDR3 runs 15 residues from the cysteine to the phenylalanine. The DNA sequence is not available.